One and the same sample provided the 8 T cell receptor beta chains below, sequenced in a study of Ad26.COV2.S vaccination and SARS-CoV-2 variants (dated by TCRdb to 2020 to 2023). The meaning of the sample's treatment or condition label: roughly 19 received Ad26.COV2.S at low or high dose, single or two shots; roughly five received placebo; per-sample allocation not given. Repertoires of vaccine and placebo recipients were sequenced from samples collected on day 63 after the first injection. The library relied on the immunoSEQ multiplex PCR assay. TCRdb carries this immuneACCESS record with in-frame sequences only. Its versions omit some clonotypes, under half of them owing to an unresolved V gene in the studies checked, with the rest unexplained. The sample contains around 450,000 clones, roughly nine tenths of them found a single time. The ten largest clones represent 2% to 3% of the sample. This sample comprised peripheral blood, obtained in a trial of Ad26.COV2.S vaccine versus placebo. Every receptor here comes from a person between 18 and 65 years old who received the Ad26.COV2.S COVID-19 vaccine or a placebo.

The chain is built from TRBV7-8 and TRBJ1-3; D uncertain. The CDR3 is 12 residues long. From germline, CDR1 is SGHVS and CDR2 FQNEAQ. Trimming stripped 5 bases from V and 2 bases from J, with 4 bases between. This chain's CDR3 is CASSQTGNTIYF. CDR3 nucleotides: TGTGCCAGCAGCCAAACTGGAAACACCATATATTTT.

This sequence joins TRBV18 and TRBJ2-7, with D uncertain. Looked up from germline, CDR1 is KGHSH and CDR2 is LQKENI. Trimming pared 2 bases from V and 3 bases from J, leaving 8 bases between. CDR3 length: 13 residues. The CDR3 coding sequence is TGTGCCAGCTCACCAGGAACCCACTACGAGCAGTACGTC. Encoded protein: CASSPGTHYEQYV.

The V and J genes are TRBV5-6 and TRBJ1-5; D perhaps matches TRBD1 (6 bases). Between the trimmed V and J ends, which lost 4 bases and 4 bases, there was a span of 9 bases. This CDR3 is built from 13 residues. From germline, CDR1 is SGHDT and CDR2 YYEEEE. In nucleotides, the CDR3 is TGTGCCAGCAGCCCACAGGGTAATCAGCCCCAGCATTTT. Translated, it gives CASSPQGNQPQHF.

V gene TRBV29-1 combines with J gene TRBJ2-7, with D possibly being TRBD2 (7 bases). Per germline, CDR1 SQVTM and CDR2 ANQGSEA. The V and J ends lost 8 bases and 3 bases respectively, with 20 bases between them. The CDR3 length is 14 residues. CDR3 region: CSIQPAGAGYEQYV. CDR3 in DNA: TGCAGCATCCAGCCCGCGGGGGCGGGCTACGAGCAGTACGTC.

The chain uses TRBV7-9 and TRBJ2-5; D may correspond to TRBD1 or TRBD2 (6 bases each). Germline CDR1 is SEHNR and CDR2 is FQNEAQ (reference sequence). V was clipped by 0 bases and J by 5 bases, with 13 bases between them. CDR3 length: 15 residues. The CDR3, as DNA: TGTGCCAGCAGCTTAGCGCACGGGGGCTTGGAGACCCAGTACTTC. Translating gives CASSLAHGGLETQYF. Based on the CDR3 plus reference TRBV7-9 and TRBJ2-5, the full variable domain is DTGVSQNPRHKITKRGQNVTFRCDPISEHNRLYWYRQTLGQGPEFLTYFQNEAQLEKSRLLSDRFSAERPKGSFSTLEIQRTEQGDSAMYLCASSLAHGGLETQYFGPGTRLLVL.

The chain uses TRBV6-6 and TRBJ2-1, with 10 bases aligning to TRBD2. Looked up from germline, CDR1 is MNHNY and CDR2 is SVGAGI (reference sequence). The CDR3 consists of 15 residues. Trimming at V came to 7 bases and at J to 6 bases, leaving 9 bases not matched to a gene. The CDR3 nucleotides read TGTGCCAGCACCCTCTCTAGCGGGAGTTTCAATGAGCAGTTCTTC. Translation gives CASTLSSGSFNEQFF.

The chain combines TRBV7-9 with TRBJ2-1; D ambiguous. CDR1 and CDR2 from the germline V gene are SEHNR and FQNEAQ (reference sequence). V shed 6 bases and J shed 0 bases, with 12 bases lying between them. The CDR3 has 15 amino acids. The CDR3 DNA reads TGTGCCAGCAGGTCACGCGGTAGCTCCTACAATGAGCAGTTCTTC. It specifies CASRSRGSSYNEQFF.

The gene calls are TRBV2 and TRBJ2-7; D is unresolved. The germline gives CDR1 SNHLY, CDR2 FYNNEI. The CDR3 is 16 residues long. With 3 bases removed from V and 6 bases from J, the gap between germline ends came to 21 bases. CDR3 DNA: TGTGCCAGCAGTGAGGCCCACGGTTCGAGGTCGGGCGAGCAGTACGTC. The encoded protein is CASSEAHGSRSGEQYV.